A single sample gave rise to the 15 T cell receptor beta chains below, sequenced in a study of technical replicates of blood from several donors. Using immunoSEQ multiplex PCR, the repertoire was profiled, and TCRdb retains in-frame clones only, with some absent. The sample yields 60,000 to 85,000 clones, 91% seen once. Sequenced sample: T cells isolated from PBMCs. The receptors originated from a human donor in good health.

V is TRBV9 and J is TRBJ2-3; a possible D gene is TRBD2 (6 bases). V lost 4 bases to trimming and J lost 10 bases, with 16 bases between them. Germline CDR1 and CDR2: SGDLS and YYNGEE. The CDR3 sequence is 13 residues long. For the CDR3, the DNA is TGTGCCAGCAGCCCAGGTGGCGGGACTGCGCAGTATTTT. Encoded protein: CASSPGGGTAQYF.

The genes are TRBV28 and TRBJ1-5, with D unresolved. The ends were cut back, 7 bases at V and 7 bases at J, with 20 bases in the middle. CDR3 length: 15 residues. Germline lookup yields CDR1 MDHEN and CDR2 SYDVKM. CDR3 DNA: TGTGCCAGCACTAATAATAGAGAGGGTCCCCAGCCCCAGCATTTT. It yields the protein CASTNNREGPQPQHF.

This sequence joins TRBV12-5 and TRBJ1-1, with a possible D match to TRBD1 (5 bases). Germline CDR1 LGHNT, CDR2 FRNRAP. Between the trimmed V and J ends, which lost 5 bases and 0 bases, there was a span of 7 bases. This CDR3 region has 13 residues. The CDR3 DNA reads TGTGCTAGTGGTGTACAGGTGAACACTGAAGCTTTCTTT. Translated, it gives CASGVQVNTEAFF.

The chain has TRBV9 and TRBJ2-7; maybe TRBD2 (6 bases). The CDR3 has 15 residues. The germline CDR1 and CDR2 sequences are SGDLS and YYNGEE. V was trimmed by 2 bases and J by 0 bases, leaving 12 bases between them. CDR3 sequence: CASSVNGGASYEQYF. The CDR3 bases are TGTGCCAGCAGCGTCAATGGAGGGGCCTCCTACGAGCAGTACTTC.

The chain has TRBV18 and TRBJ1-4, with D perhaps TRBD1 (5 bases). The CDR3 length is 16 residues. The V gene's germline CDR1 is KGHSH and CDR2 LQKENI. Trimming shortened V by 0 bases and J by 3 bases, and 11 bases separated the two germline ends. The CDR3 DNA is TGTGCCAGCTCACCACCAGCTCAGGGCCCTAATGAAAAACTGTTTTTT. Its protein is CASSPPAQGPNEKLFF.

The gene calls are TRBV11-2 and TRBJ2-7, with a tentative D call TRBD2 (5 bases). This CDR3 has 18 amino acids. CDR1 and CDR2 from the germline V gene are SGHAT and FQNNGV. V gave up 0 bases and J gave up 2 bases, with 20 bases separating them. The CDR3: CASSLEFVGADLTYEQYF. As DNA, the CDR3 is TGTGCCAGCAGCTTAGAGTTTGTGGGAGCGGATTTAACCTACGAGCAGTACTTC.

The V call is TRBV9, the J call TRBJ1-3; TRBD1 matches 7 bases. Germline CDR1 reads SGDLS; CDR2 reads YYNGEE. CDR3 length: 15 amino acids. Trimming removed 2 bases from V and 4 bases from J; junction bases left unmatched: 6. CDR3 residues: CASSVGQTRGNTIYF. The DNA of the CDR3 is TGTGCCAGCAGCGTGGGACAGACAAGGGGAAACACCATATATTTT.

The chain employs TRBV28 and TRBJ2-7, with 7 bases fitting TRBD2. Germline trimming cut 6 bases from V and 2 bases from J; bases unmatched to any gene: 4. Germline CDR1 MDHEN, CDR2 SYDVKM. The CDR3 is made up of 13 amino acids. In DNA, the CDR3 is TGTGCCAGCAGCCCACTAGCGCCCTACGAGCAGTACTTC. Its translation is CASSPLAPYEQYF.

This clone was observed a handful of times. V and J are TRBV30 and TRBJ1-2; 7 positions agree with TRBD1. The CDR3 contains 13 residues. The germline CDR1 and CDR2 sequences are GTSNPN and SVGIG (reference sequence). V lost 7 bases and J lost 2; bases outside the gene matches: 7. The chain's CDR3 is CALMTGSNYGYTF. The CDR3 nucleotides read TGTGCCTTGATGACAGGGTCGAACTATGGCTACACCTTC. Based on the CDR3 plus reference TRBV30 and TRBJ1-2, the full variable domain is SQTIHQWPATLVQPVGSPLSLECTVEGTSNPNLYWYRQAAGRGLQLLFYSVGIGQISSEVPQNLSASRPQDRQFILSSKKLLLSDSGFYLCALMTGSNYGYTFGSGTRLTVV.

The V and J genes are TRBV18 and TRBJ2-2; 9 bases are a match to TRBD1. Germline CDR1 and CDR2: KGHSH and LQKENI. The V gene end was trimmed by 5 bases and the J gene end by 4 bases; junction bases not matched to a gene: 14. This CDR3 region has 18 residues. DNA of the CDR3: TGTGCCAGCTCATCGCCGAAGCGACAGGGGGGATTCACCGGGGAGCTGTTTTTT. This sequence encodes CASSSPKRQGGFTGELFF.

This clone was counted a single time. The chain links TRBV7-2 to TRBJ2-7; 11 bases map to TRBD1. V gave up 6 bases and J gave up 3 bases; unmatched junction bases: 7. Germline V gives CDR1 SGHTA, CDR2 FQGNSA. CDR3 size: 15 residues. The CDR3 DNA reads TGTGCCAGCAGACGTCCCGGGACAGGGGGCTACGAGCAGTACTTC. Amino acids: CASRRPGTGGYEQYF.

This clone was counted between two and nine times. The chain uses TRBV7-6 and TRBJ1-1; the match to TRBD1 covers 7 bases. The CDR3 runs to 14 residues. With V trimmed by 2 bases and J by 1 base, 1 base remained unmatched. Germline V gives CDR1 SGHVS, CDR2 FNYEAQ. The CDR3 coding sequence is TGTGCCAGCAGCTTATACAGGGGGAACACTGAAGCTTTCTTT. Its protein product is CASSLYRGNTEAFF.

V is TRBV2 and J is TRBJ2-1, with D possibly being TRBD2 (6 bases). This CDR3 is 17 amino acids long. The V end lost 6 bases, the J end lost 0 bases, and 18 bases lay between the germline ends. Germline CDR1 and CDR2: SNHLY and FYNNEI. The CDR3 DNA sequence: TGTGCCAGCAGCCCTTTGACCGGGAGAAGCTCCTACAATGAGCAGTTCTTC. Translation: CASSPLTGRSSYNEQFF.

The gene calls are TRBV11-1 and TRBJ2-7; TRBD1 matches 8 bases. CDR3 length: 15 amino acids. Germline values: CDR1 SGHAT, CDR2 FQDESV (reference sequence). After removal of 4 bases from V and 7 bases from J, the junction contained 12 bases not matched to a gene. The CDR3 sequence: CASSSDDRGLGEQYF. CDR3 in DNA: TGTGCCAGCAGCTCAGACGACAGGGGTCTTGGGGAGCAGTACTTC.

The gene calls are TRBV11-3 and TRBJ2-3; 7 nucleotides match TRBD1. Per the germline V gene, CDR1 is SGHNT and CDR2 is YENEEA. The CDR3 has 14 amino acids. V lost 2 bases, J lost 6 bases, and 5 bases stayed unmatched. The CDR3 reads CASSLPRGWDTQYF. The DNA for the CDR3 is TGTGCCAGCAGCTTACCCAGGGGGTGGGATACGCAGTATTTT.